The 9 T cell receptor beta chains given below trace back to one sample, sequenced in a study of neurological immune-mediated disorders. TCRdb reprocessed the 5' RACE reads with MiXCR, giving one entry per CDR3 protein. The sample gives 75,000 to 80,000 distinct CDR3 sequences, roughly 4.8% of which show up once; about 2% is in the top ten. Sequenced sample: PBMCs. These receptors originate from a woman aged 25 to 39 with multiple sclerosis.

This clonotype was found many times. The gene calls are TRBV7-2 and TRBJ2-1; D is perhaps TRBD2 (6 bases). CDR3 length: 16 amino acids. V was cut by 5 bases and J by 10 bases, with 24 bases left in between. In germline, CDR1 is SGHTA, CDR2 FQGNSA. This CDR3 reads CASSPDGTFQGIEQFF. For the CDR3, the DNA is TGTGCCAGCAGCCCGGATGGGACTTTCCAGGGTATCGAGCAGTTCTTC.

This clonotype came up many times. The V call is TRBV5-1, the J call TRBJ2-1; 7 bases line up with TRBD2. After removal of 0 bases from V and 9 bases from J, the junction contained 15 bases not matched to a gene. The germline V gene encodes CDR1 SGHRS and CDR2 YFSETQ. The CDR3 has 17 residues. CDR3 loop: CASSLGSSGYFKGEQFF. DNA of the CDR3: TGCGCCAGCAGCTTGGGTTCTAGCGGATACTTCAAGGGTGAGCAGTTCTTC.

A note on this clonotype: A junction end diverges from the germline sequence, so it may reflect a read error. V gene TRBV5-1 combines with J gene TRBJ1-1; D perhaps matches TRBD1 (6 bases). The germline V gene has CDR1 SGHRS and CDR2 YFSETQ. The CDR3 sequence is 14 residues long. The CDR3 loop reads CANSRGVTGTEAFF. The CDR3 DNA follows: TGCGCCAACAGCCGAGGTGTGACAGGAACCGAAGCTTTCTTT.

In this sample, this clonotype turned up many times. The V call is TRBV5-1, the J call TRBJ2-2; tentatively, D is TRBD2 (6 bases). CDR1 SGHRS and CDR2 YFSETQ come from the germline V gene. V dropped 0 bases and J dropped 0 bases, with 9 bases sitting between them. CDR3 length: 16 residues. The CDR3 DNA is TGCGCCAGCAGCTTGGACCCGGGAGCGAACACCGGGGAGCTGTTTTTT. Translated: CASSLDPGANTGELFF.

In its sample, this clonotype was seen a few times. V is TRBV3-1 and J is TRBJ2-5, with D possibly being TRBD2 (5 bases). CDR3 length: 13 residues. The V end was cut by 5 bases, the J end by 4 bases, with 11 bases between. Germline V gives CDR1 LGHDT, CDR2 YNNKEL (reference sequence). CDR3 amino acids: CASSSTSAETQYF. CDR3 bases: TGTGCCAGCAGCTCAACTAGTGCAGAGACCCAGTACTTC.

This clonotype has only a few counts. J is TRBJ1-3 and V is TRBV3-1; D not certain. Trimming removed 5 bases from V and 0 bases from J, with 2 bases in between. The CDR3 has 12 amino acids. Germline CDR1 and CDR2: LGHDT and YNNKEL (reference sequence). The CDR3 region has the DNA TGTGCCAGCAGCATCTCTGGAAACACCATATATTTT. Amino acids: CASSISGNTIYF.

In this sample, this clonotype turned up many times. This chain connects TRBV5-1 to TRBJ2-1; TRBD2 matches at 7 bases. This CDR3 is built from 17 residues. Unmatched junction bases numbered 11, after V lost 1 base and J lost 4 bases. CDR1 is SGHRS and CDR2 is YFSETQ in the germline V gene. CDR3 in amino acids: CASSLIGGRAGYNEQFF. The DNA for the CDR3 is TGCGCCAGCAGCTTGATTGGGGGGAGGGCCGGATACAATGAGCAGTTCTTC.

This clonotype was picked up many times. The rearrangement uses TRBV5-1 and TRBJ1-1; TRBD1 might be the D (6 bases). Per the germline V gene, CDR1 is SGHRS and CDR2 is YFSETQ. The CDR3 is 15 amino acids. V was cut by 1 base and J by 0 bases, with 10 bases left in between. The CDR3 DNA reads as TGCGCCAGCAGCTTGCTGTCAGGGGTGAACACTGAAGCTTTCTTT. It is translated as CASSLLSGVNTEAFF.

This clonotype has at least ten counts. The CDR3 coding sequence is TGTGCCAGCAGCTTACCTAGAATTAACTATGGCTACACCTTC. Its protein product is CASSLPRINYGYTF. The chain has TRBV7-2 and TRBJ1-2, with unresolved D. The CDR3 is 14 residues long. Germline values: CDR1 SGHTA, CDR2 FQGNSA. With 2 bases removed from V and 1 base from J, the gap between germline ends came to 8 bases.